The rows below give T cell receptor beta chains drawn from one sample of a study of CD8 T cells in ankylosing spondylitis. Each CDR3 protein gets one entry after TCRdb re-called the 5' RACE reads with MiXCR. The sample has 350,000 to 450,000 distinct CDR3 sequences, roughly 22% seen once; the top ten hold around 13%. The sequenced material came from blood, either unsorted or a sorted T cell fraction (not recorded which). These receptors originate from a male donor with ankylosing spondylitis or in good health (not recorded which). The CDR3 runs from the conserved cysteine through the conserved F or W. The order of the fields is clone size, J gene, D gene, V gene, CDR3 protein, CDR3 DNA. D genes are given only for firm matches. Not every row has a clone size; where given, it reads once, few, many or a size class.

abundance: NA; j_gene: TRBJ1-2; d_gene: NA; v_gene: TRBV5-5; CDR3aa: CASSLLDGTLYGYTF; CDR3nt: TGTGCCAGCAGCTTATTGGACGGTACCCTCTATGGCTACACCTTC
abundance: NA; j_gene: TRBJ1-1; d_gene: NA; v_gene: TRBV5-1; CDR3aa: CASRDGRLTEAFF; CDR3nt: TGCGCCAGCAGGGACGGGAGACTGACTGAAGCTTTCTTT
abundance: few; j_gene: TRBJ2-3; d_gene: NA; v_gene: TRBV11-2; CDR3aa: CASSWDLATDTQYF; CDR3nt: TGTGCCAGCAGTTGGGACTTAGCCACAGATACGCAGTATTTT
abundance: few; j_gene: TRBJ2-3; d_gene: TRBD2; v_gene: TRBV4-2; CDR3aa: CASSQTRAGVSTDTQYF; CDR3nt: TGTGCCAGCAGCCAAACGCGGGCGGGGGTGAGCACAGATACGCAGTATTTT
abundance: NA; j_gene: TRBJ2-7; d_gene: TRBD1; v_gene: TRBV12-3/TRBV12-4; CDR3aa: CASSPQWGQSEQYF; CDR3nt: TGTGCCAGCAGTCCCCAGTGGGGACAGAGCGAGCAGTACTTC
abundance: NA; j_gene: TRBJ2-1; d_gene: TRBD2; v_gene: TRBV7-2; CDR3aa: CASATSGGAYEQFF; CDR3nt: TGTGCCAGTGCAACTAGCGGGGGGGCTTATGAGCAGTTCTTC
abundance: few; j_gene: TRBJ2-5; d_gene: NA; v_gene: TRBV29-1; CDR3aa: CSVEGEIWDTRNQETQYF; CDR3nt: TGCAGCGTAGAGGGCGAGATTTGGGACACCCGAAACCAAGAGACCCAGTACTTC
abundance: many; j_gene: TRBJ1-1; d_gene: NA; v_gene: TRBV12-3/TRBV12-4; CDR3aa: CASSLSPRDTEAFF; CDR3nt: TGTGCCAGCAGTCTTTCTCCCAGGGACACTGAAGCTTTCTTT
abundance: once; j_gene: TRBJ2-5; d_gene: NA; v_gene: TRBV20-1; CDR3aa: CSAREGLEVTQYF; CDR3nt: TGCAGTGCTAGAGAGGGGCTAGAGGTGACCCAGTACTTC
abundance: NA; j_gene: TRBJ2-3; d_gene: NA; v_gene: TRBV11-2; CDR3aa: CASTFLSDIQYF; CDR3nt: TGTGCCAGCACCTTCCTTAGCGACATTCAGTATTTT
abundance: NA; j_gene: TRBJ1-1; d_gene: NA; v_gene: TRBV12-3/TRBV12-4; CDR3aa: CASSLAAEAGGTEAFF; CDR3nt: TGTGCCAGCAGTTTAGCGGCGGAGGCGGGAGGCACTGAAGCTTTCTTT
abundance: few; j_gene: TRBJ2-4; d_gene: NA; v_gene: TRBV12-3/TRBV12-4; CDR3aa: CASSWGSGGRTKNIQYF; CDR3nt: TGTGCCAGCAGTTGGGGTTCTGGGGGCAGAACCAAAAACATTCAGTACTTC
abundance: NA; j_gene: TRBJ1-1; d_gene: NA; v_gene: TRBV12-3/TRBV12-4; CDR3aa: CASSSWDTLNTEAFF; CDR3nt: TGTGCCAGCAGTTCCTGGGACACCCTGAACACTGAAGCTTTCTTT
abundance: few; j_gene: TRBJ2-4; d_gene: TRBD1; v_gene: TRBV18; CDR3aa: CASSPGTGGIRMKNIQYF; CDR3nt: TGTGCCAGCTCACCCGGGACAGGGGGTATCAGAATGAAAAACATTCAGTACTTC
abundance: NA; j_gene: TRBJ2-2; d_gene: NA; v_gene: TRBV7-3; CDR3aa: CASSLTGYTGELFF; CDR3nt: TGTGCCAGCAGCTTAACGGGGTACACCGGGGAGCTGTTTTTT
abundance: few; j_gene: TRBJ2-7; d_gene: NA; v_gene: TRBV20-1; CDR3aa: CSALDLTLGPYEQYF; CDR3nt: TGCAGTGCGCTAGATCTGACACTGGGACCCTACGAGCAGTACTTC
abundance: NA; j_gene: TRBJ2-2; d_gene: NA; v_gene: TRBV12-3/TRBV12-4; CDR3aa: CASSFLTRELFF; CDR3nt: TGTGCCAGCAGTTTCTTAACCCGGGAGCTGTTTTTT
abundance: few; j_gene: TRBJ2-5; d_gene: TRBD1; v_gene: TRBV9; CDR3aa: CASSGGTGKETQYF; CDR3nt: TGTGCCAGCAGCGGCGGGACAGGGAAAGAGACCCAGTACTTC
abundance: NA; j_gene: TRBJ2-1; d_gene: NA; v_gene: TRBV29-1; CDR3aa: CSVEDKGGGSYNEQFF; CDR3nt: TGCAGCGTTGAAGATAAGGGTGGTGGGTCCTACAATGAGCAGTTCTTC
abundance: NA; j_gene: TRBJ2-4; d_gene: NA; v_gene: TRBV19; CDR3aa: CASNNAEGRAKNIQYF; CDR3nt: TGTGCCAGTAATAACGCTGAAGGTCGGGCCAAAAACATTCAGTACTTC
abundance: few; j_gene: TRBJ2-1; d_gene: TRBD1; v_gene: TRBV7-2; CDR3aa: CASSRQTGTGYYNEQFF; CDR3nt: TGTGCCAGCAGCCGGCAAACCGGGACAGGGTACTACAATGAGCAGTTCTTC
abundance: NA; j_gene: TRBJ2-1; d_gene: NA; v_gene: TRBV7-9; CDR3aa: CASSTDRGISYNEQFF; CDR3nt: TGTGCCAGCAGCACAGATCGGGGCATTTCCTACAATGAGCAGTTCTTC
abundance: NA; j_gene: TRBJ2-1; d_gene: NA; v_gene: TRBV7-9; CDR3aa: CASSPPGVSYNEQFF; CDR3nt: TGTGCCAGCAGCCCCCCAGGGGTTAGCTACAATGAGCAGTTCTTC
abundance: NA; j_gene: TRBJ2-7; d_gene: NA; v_gene: TRBV7-8; CDR3aa: CASSSIIGSRGVGEQYF; CDR3nt: TGTGCCAGCAGCAGCATAATAGGGAGTCGAGGGGTGGGTGAGCAGTACTTC
abundance: many; j_gene: TRBJ1-1; d_gene: NA; v_gene: TRBV5-6; CDR3aa: CASSLGEGTRTEAFF; CDR3nt: TGTGCCAGCAGCTTAGGTGAGGGGACGAGGACTGAAGCTTTCTTT
abundance: NA; j_gene: TRBJ2-5; d_gene: NA; v_gene: TRBV12-3/TRBV12-4; CDR3aa: CASSSPHRVGGETQYF; CDR3nt: TGTGCCAGCAGTTCGCCTCACAGGGTAGGAGGGGAGACCCAGTACTTC
abundance: NA; j_gene: TRBJ2-5; d_gene: NA; v_gene: TRBV25-1; CDR3aa: CASSESVATETQYF; CDR3nt: TGTGCCAGCAGTGAAAGCGTGGCCACAGAGACCCAGTACTTC
abundance: NA; j_gene: TRBJ2-1; d_gene: TRBD2; v_gene: TRBV6-5; CDR3aa: CASSYSWGGNEQFF; CDR3nt: TGTGCCAGCAGTTACTCGTGGGGGGGAAATGAGCAGTTCTTC
abundance: few; j_gene: TRBJ2-1; d_gene: NA; v_gene: TRBV10-3; CDR3aa: CAIRVGGPSINEQFF; CDR3nt: TGTGCCATCAGAGTGGGGGGACCCTCAATCAATGAGCAGTTCTTC
abundance: NA; j_gene: TRBJ2-7; d_gene: NA; v_gene: TRBV28; CDR3aa: CASTQVGSLSYEQYF; CDR3nt: TGTGCCAGCACCCAGGTAGGGTCCCTCTCCTACGAGCAGTACTTC
abundance: NA; j_gene: TRBJ2-1; d_gene: NA; v_gene: TRBV29-1; CDR3aa: CGGRFPHNEQFF; CDR3nt: TGCGGGGGGAGGTTTCCCCACAATGAGCAGTTCTTC
abundance: few; j_gene: TRBJ2-4; d_gene: NA; v_gene: TRBV7-2; CDR3aa: CASSLSGQLAKNIQYF; CDR3nt: TGTGCCAGCAGCTTAAGCGGGCAGCTAGCCAAAAACATTCAGTACTTC
abundance: few; j_gene: TRBJ2-3; d_gene: NA; v_gene: TRBV6-2/TRBV6-3; CDR3aa: CASSQGDSSTTDTQYF; CDR3nt: TGTGCCAGCAGCCAAGGGGACTCTTCCACCACAGATACGCAGTATTTT
abundance: NA; j_gene: TRBJ1-1; d_gene: NA; v_gene: TRBV12-3/TRBV12-4; CDR3aa: CASSPRPQGDTEAFF; CDR3nt: TGTGCCAGCAGCCCCCGCCCCCAGGGAGATACTGAAGCTTTCTTT
abundance: many; j_gene: TRBJ2-2; d_gene: NA; v_gene: TRBV12-3/TRBV12-4; CDR3aa: CASSPGLITGELFF; CDR3nt: TGTGCCAGCAGTCCCGGCTTGATTACCGGGGAGCTGTTTTTT
abundance: few; j_gene: TRBJ2-3; d_gene: NA; v_gene: TRBV2; CDR3aa: CASSAMGGGSTDTQYF; CDR3nt: TGTGCCAGCAGTGCAATGGGCGGGGGCAGCACAGATACGCAGTATTTT
abundance: NA; j_gene: TRBJ2-5; d_gene: TRBD2; v_gene: TRBV7-9; CDR3aa: CASSSRWLAEETQYF; CDR3nt: TGTGCCAGCAGCTCCCGATGGCTAGCGGAAGAGACCCAGTACTTC
abundance: few; j_gene: TRBJ2-7; d_gene: TRBD1; v_gene: TRBV29-1; CDR3aa: CSVDSPDGQGRYEQYF; CDR3nt: TGCAGCGTTGATAGCCCCGATGGACAGGGGAGGTACGAGCAGTACTTC
abundance: few; j_gene: TRBJ1-1; d_gene: NA; v_gene: TRBV7-8; CDR3aa: CASSTTRDIEHLEAFF; CDR3nt: TGTGCCAGCAGCACCACCCGGGACATCGAACACCTTGAAGCTTTCTTT
abundance: few; j_gene: TRBJ2-7; d_gene: NA; v_gene: TRBV20-1; CDR3aa: CSALDLAGQKYEQYF; CDR3nt: TGCAGTGCCCTAGACCTTGCGGGACAGAAGTACGAGCAGTACTTC
abundance: NA; j_gene: TRBJ2-7; d_gene: TRBD1; v_gene: TRBV12-3/TRBV12-4; CDR3aa: CASSSTGAPSYEQYF; CDR3nt: TGTGCCAGCAGTTCAACAGGGGCGCCCTCCTACGAGCAGTACTTC
abundance: NA; j_gene: TRBJ2-1; d_gene: NA; v_gene: TRBV5-5; CDR3aa: CASTFWTEDNEQFF; CDR3nt: TGTGCCAGCACCTTCTGGACGGAAGACAATGAGCAGTTCTTC
abundance: NA; j_gene: TRBJ2-7; d_gene: NA; v_gene: TRBV30; CDR3aa: CAWSRVSEQYF; CDR3nt: TGTGCCTGGAGTAGAGTTTCCGAGCAGTACTTC
abundance: NA; j_gene: TRBJ2-1; d_gene: NA; v_gene: TRBV5-1; CDR3aa: CASSLRPGGGNDNEQFF; CDR3nt: TGCGCCAGCAGCTTGCGCCCAGGGGGGGGTAACGACAATGAGCAGTTCTTC
abundance: NA; j_gene: TRBJ2-5; d_gene: TRBD1; v_gene: TRBV5-1; CDR3aa: CASSVSEQGVRETQYF; CDR3nt: TGCGCCAGCAGCGTATCCGAGCAGGGGGTGAGGGAGACCCAGTACTTC
abundance: NA; j_gene: TRBJ1-1; d_gene: NA; v_gene: TRBV29-1; CDR3aa: CSVGAGADTEAFF; CDR3nt: TGCAGCGTTGGGGCGGGGGCTGACACTGAAGCTTTCTTT
abundance: few; j_gene: TRBJ2-1; d_gene: NA; v_gene: TRBV4-2; CDR3aa: CASSQVVSLALPNYNEQFF; CDR3nt: TGTGCCAGCAGCCAAGTTGTGTCTCTCGCTCTCCCAAACTACAATGAGCAGTTCTTC
abundance: few; j_gene: TRBJ2-2; d_gene: TRBD1; v_gene: TRBV2; CDR3aa: CASSVWAGGFANTGELFF; CDR3nt: TGTGCCAGCAGTGTTTGGGCAGGGGGCTTTGCGAACACCGGGGAGCTGTTTTTT
abundance: NA; j_gene: TRBJ2-2; d_gene: TRBD2; v_gene: TRBV7-8; CDR3aa: CASSLRIPPTSGATGELFF; CDR3nt: TGTGCCAGCAGCTTAAGAATACCACCGACTAGCGGGGCCACCGGGGAGCTGTTTTTT
abundance: NA; j_gene: TRBJ2-7; d_gene: NA; v_gene: TRBV20-1; CDR3aa: CSARDFRNPIFGYEQYF; CDR3nt: TGCAGTGCTAGAGATTTCAGGAACCCAATCTTTGGCTACGAGCAGTACTTC
abundance: NA; j_gene: TRBJ2-4; d_gene: NA; v_gene: TRBV20-1; CDR3aa: CSGNRPGENIQYF; CDR3nt: TGCAGTGGGAACCGACCAGGGGAAAACATTCAGTACTTC
abundance: NA; j_gene: TRBJ1-5; d_gene: TRBD1; v_gene: TRBV6-1; CDR3aa: CASSLTGTGNQPQHF; CDR3nt: TGTGCCAGCAGCCTCACCGGGACAGGGAATCAGCCCCAGCATTTT
abundance: NA; j_gene: TRBJ2-1; d_gene: TRBD2; v_gene: TRBV18; CDR3aa: CASSPGLAGPYNEQFF; CDR3nt: TGTGCCAGCTCACCGGGACTAGCGGGGCCATACAATGAGCAGTTCTTC
abundance: NA; j_gene: TRBJ2-3; d_gene: NA; v_gene: TRBV11-2; CDR3aa: CASKHSNTDTQYF; CDR3nt: TGTGCCAGCAAACATTCTAACACAGATACGCAGTATTTT